This passage covers 17 T cell receptor beta chains from one sample sequenced in a study of vaccination and CD4 T cells after COVID-19. What these receptors recognize is not known. The Oncomine TCR Beta short-read assay sequenced DNA from cultured CD4+ T cells. MiXCR, applied by TCRdb to the PCR reads, yields one record per CDR3 protein. The sample includes thousands of distinct CDR3 sequences, roughly 55% of them seen just once. Treatment meaning: roughly ten-day PBMC culture with coronavirus spike peptide pools or control peptides (ViraFEST assay). Gathered ahead of the COVID-19 pandemic (2011-2018) were the CD4+ T cells of the unexposed donor. Material for sequencing was CD4+ T cells from blood, cultured in vitro. Receptors originate from a human donor in good health.

In nucleotides, the CDR3 is TGTGCCAGCAGTTTATGGGCTAGCGGGTCGACCGGTGAGCAGTTCTTC. Translating gives CASSLWASGSTGEQFF. The rearrangement links TRBV27 to TRBJ2-1, with 8 nucleotides matching TRBD2. This CDR3 has 16 residues. V shed 1 base and J 9 bases; nucleotides not matched to a gene: 11. Germline V lookup: CDR1 MNHEY, CDR2 SMNVEV (reference sequence).

This rearrangement joins TRBV7-2 to TRBJ2-7; D perhaps matches TRBD2 (7 bases). Germline V gene sequence: CDR1 SGHTA, CDR2 FQGNSA. V lost 2 bases and J 6 bases, leaving 23 bases between the germline ends. CDR3 length: 17 amino acids. The CDR3 loop reads CASSLMLRGARGGEQYF. CDR3 in DNA: TGTGCCAGCAGCTTAATGCTTCGGGGGGCCAGGGGAGGCGAGCAGTACTTC.

This chain connects TRBV6-1 to TRBJ2-5, with TRBD1 matching over 7 bases. With V trimmed by 5 bases and J by 5 bases, 11 bases remained unmatched. The CDR3 runs to 15 residues. Per germline, CDR1 MNHNS and CDR2 SASEGT. This CDR3 is CASSPSLRGIETQYF. CDR3 DNA: TGTGCCAGCAGTCCTTCCCTCAGGGGGATCGAGACCCAGTACTTC.

The chain joins TRBV19 to TRBJ1-1, with a weak D call TRBD1 (5 bases). V was pared by 7 bases and J by 0 bases, with 15 bases between. Germline CDR1 is LNHDA and CDR2 is SQIVND (reference sequence). This CDR3 contains 15 residues. CDR3 protein: CASTTGRGLNTEAFF. CDR3 bases: TGTGCCAGTACCACTGGAAGGGGCCTGAACACTGAAGCTTTCTTT.

The gene calls are TRBV12-3 or TRBV12-4 and TRBJ1-6; D may be TRBD1 (6 bases). V was pared by 6 bases and J by 6 bases, with 12 bases between. This CDR3 region has 14 residues. The CDR3 sequence is CASRREGGNSPLHF. As DNA, the CDR3 is TGTGCCAGCAGGAGGGAAGGGGGTAATTCACCCCTCCACTTT.

This clonotype appeared a single time. The chain is built from TRBV20-1 and TRBJ1-1; 7 bases fit TRBD1. The CDR3 runs to 14 residues. Germline CDR1 DFQATT, CDR2 SNEGSKA (reference sequence). J gave up 3 bases and V 6 bases, and 10 bases lay outside the gene matches. The CDR3 DNA reads as TGCAGTGCCCAAAAACAGGGGACCTACACTGAAGCTTTCTTT. Translation: CSAQKQGTYTEAFF.

This rearrangement joins TRBV25-1 to TRBJ2-5; the D gene could be TRBD1 or TRBD2 (6 bases each). This CDR3 region has 15 residues. Looked up from germline, CDR1 is MGHDK and CDR2 is SYGVNS. Trimming removed 3 bases at V and 4 bases at J, with 15 bases between. The DNA of the CDR3 is TGTGCCAGCAGTGAGGAGGGGGACGTTCGAGAGACCCAGTACTTC. Its translation: CASSEEGDVRETQYF.

The CDR3 loop reads CASTIHGSPGELFF. The CDR3 DNA sequence: TGTGCCAGCACCATCCATGGCAGCCCCGGGGAGCTGTTTTTT. This chain joins TRBV2 and TRBJ2-2; D remains ambiguous. Germline CDR1 and CDR2: SNHLY and FYNNEI. Trimming removed 7 bases at V and 6 bases at J, with 15 bases between. CDR3 length: 14 amino acids.

The chain recombines TRBV20-1 with TRBJ1-2, with D perhaps TRBD1 (5 bases). Germline V gives CDR1 DFQATT, CDR2 SNEGSKA (reference sequence). The ends were cut back, 5 bases at V and 5 bases at J, with 12 bases in the middle. CDR3 length: 12 residues. CDR3: CSAYDSVYGYTF. CDR3 sequence (DNA): TGCAGTGCTTACGACAGTGTGTATGGCTACACCTTC.

V usage is TRBV6-1 and J usage is TRBJ2-2; 8 bases agree with TRBD1. The trim removed 6 bases at V and 5 bases at J, leaving 8 bases unmatched. The CDR3 length is 15 residues. Per the germline V gene, CDR1 is MNHNS and CDR2 is SASEGT. CDR3 region: CASRRDRLGTGELFF. CDR3 in DNA: TGTGCCAGCAGAAGGGACAGGTTGGGGACCGGGGAGCTGTTTTTT.

Of note for this clonotype: The junction departs from the called germline gene at one end, perhaps through a read error. The J gene is TRBJ2-1, the V gene TRBV7-3; D possibly corresponds to TRBD2 (7 bases). This CDR3 has 16 residues. Germline V lookup: CDR1 SGHTA, CDR2 FQGTGA. This CDR3 is CTSSRGGVSSYNEQFF. CDR3 coding DNA: TGTACCAGCAGCAGAGGGGGGGTGAGCTCCTACAATGAGCAGTTCTTC.

The V gene is TRBV20-1, the J gene TRBJ2-5, with 7 bases lining up with TRBD1. The CDR3 has 12 residues. V lost 6 bases and J lost 2; bases outside the gene matches: 3. The germline V gene has CDR1 DFQATT and CDR2 SNEGSKA (reference sequence). The CDR3 here is CSATGQQETQYF. As DNA, the CDR3 is TGCAGTGCGACGGGACAGCAAGAGACCCAGTACTTC.

This clonotype came up a few times. The V call is TRBV2, the J call TRBJ1-6; no clear D gene. The germline V gene has CDR1 SNHLY and CDR2 FYNNEI. This CDR3 contains 14 residues. V was cut by 1 base and J by 6 bases, with 7 bases left in between. CDR3 region: CASSEEPPNSPLHF. The CDR3 bases are TGTGCCAGCAGTGAAGAGCCCCCTAATTCACCCCTCCACTTT.

The chain carries TRBV27 and TRBJ1-2; tentatively, D is TRBD1 (5 bases). V lost 5 bases and J 4 bases, leaving 14 bases between the germline ends. Looked up from germline, CDR1 is MNHEY and CDR2 is SMNVEV (reference sequence). This CDR3 is built from 14 residues. In DNA, the CDR3 is TGTGCCAGCAGTGTAACGGGACGGACCTATGGCTACACCTTC. Protein sequence: CASSVTGRTYGYTF.

V and J are TRBV29-1 and TRBJ1-1; a weak D match, TRBD1 (5 bases). The germline CDR1 and CDR2 sequences are SQVTM and ANQGSEA. V shed 7 bases and J shed 1 base, with 13 bases lying between them. The CDR3 extends over 13 amino acids. The CDR3 spells CSGREGPNTEAFF. DNA of the CDR3: TGCAGCGGACGGGAGGGGCCGAACACTGAAGCTTTCTTT.

This clonotype occurred a few times. The chain recombines TRBV4-3 with TRBJ1-2; 7 bases fit TRBD1. The CDR3 has 16 amino acids. The germline CDR1 and CDR2 sequences are LGHNA and YSLEER. V lost 4 bases to trimming and J lost 4 bases; unmatched junction nucleotides: 12. The DNA of the CDR3 is TGCGCCAGCAGCCCCGCTGGGACAGCAGGAGCCTATGGCTACACCTTC. It codes for CASSPAGTAGAYGYTF.

In this sample, this clonotype is large. The chain recombines TRBV20-1 with TRBJ1-5, with 8 bases that match TRBD1. Germline lookup yields CDR1 DFQATT and CDR2 SNEGSKA (reference sequence). With V trimmed by 6 bases and J by 3 bases, 1 base remained unmatched. The CDR3 contains 12 residues. The CDR3 reads CSADRDNQPQHF. In DNA form, the CDR3 reads TGCAGTGCGGACAGGGACAATCAGCCCCAGCATTTT.